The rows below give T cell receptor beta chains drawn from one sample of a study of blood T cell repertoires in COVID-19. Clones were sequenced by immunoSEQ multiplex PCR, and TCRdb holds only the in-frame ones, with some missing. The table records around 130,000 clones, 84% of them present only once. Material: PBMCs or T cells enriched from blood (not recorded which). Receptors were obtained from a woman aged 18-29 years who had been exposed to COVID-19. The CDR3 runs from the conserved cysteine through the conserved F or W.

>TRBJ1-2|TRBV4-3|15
CASSQAAYTDYGYTF
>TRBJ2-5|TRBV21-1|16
CASSKVLAPGQETQYF
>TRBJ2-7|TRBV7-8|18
CASSRPASTGEGAYEQYF
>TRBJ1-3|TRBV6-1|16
CASSETSGSLYYTIYF
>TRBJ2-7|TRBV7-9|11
CASSPGGEQYF
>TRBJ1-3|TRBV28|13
CASSPRGGNTIYF
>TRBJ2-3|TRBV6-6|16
CASSSRTSGIADTQYF
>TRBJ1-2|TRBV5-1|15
CASTTDRGLKSGYTF
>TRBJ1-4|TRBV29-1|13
CSVRQVLNEKLFF
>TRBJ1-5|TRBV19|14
CASSWQDSNQPQHF
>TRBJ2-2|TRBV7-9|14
CASSLDGNTGELFF
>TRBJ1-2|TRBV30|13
CAWSVAGRRGYTF
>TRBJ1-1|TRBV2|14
CASSVRGGTGEAFF
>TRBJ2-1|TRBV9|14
CASSVGMRSNEQFF
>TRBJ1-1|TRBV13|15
CASSFLIRGGTEAFF
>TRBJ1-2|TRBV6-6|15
CASSKRDRGDYGYTF
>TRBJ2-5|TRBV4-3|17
CASSPLRDGSGAETQYF
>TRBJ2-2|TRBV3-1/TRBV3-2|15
CASRPGGQNTGELFF
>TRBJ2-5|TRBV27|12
CASRGTEETQYF
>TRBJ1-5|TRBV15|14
CATSRDTRNGPQHF
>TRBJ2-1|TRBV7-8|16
CASSSRGPNNYNEQFF
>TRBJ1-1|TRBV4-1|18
CASSQVQGYTTMNTEAFF
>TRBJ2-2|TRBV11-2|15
CASSPTSANTGELFF
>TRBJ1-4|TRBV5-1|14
CASSLQGADEKLFF
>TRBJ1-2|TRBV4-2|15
CASSQDPGTYVGYTF
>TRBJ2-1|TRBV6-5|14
CASDLRDSYNEQFF
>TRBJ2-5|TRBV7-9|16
CASSRLAGGYGETQYF
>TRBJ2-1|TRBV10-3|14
CAISQRTGGDEQFF
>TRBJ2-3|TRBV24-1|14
CATSEGHLPDTQYF
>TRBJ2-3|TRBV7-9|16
CASSRTGTGGTDTQYF
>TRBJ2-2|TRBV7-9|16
CASSPGEGAGTGELFF
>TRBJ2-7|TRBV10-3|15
CAISGNTLTSYEQYF
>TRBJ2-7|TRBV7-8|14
CASSLGDFSYEQYF
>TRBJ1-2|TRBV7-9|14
CASSLARGPYGYTF
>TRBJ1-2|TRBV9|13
CASSVVSQGISTF
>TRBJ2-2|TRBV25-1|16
CASERSGSPNTGELFF
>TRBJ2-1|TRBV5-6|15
CASSWGTSGPNEQFF
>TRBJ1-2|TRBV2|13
CASRQDINYGYTF
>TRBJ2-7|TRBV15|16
CATSPLGASGNYEQYF
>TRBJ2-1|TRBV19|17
CASSIIGGRHSYNEQFF
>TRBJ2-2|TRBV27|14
CASSRDRLPGELFF
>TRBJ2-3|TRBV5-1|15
CASSLATASTDTQYF
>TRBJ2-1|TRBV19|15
CASSLGLAGANEQFF
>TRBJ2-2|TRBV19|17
CASSLRTGLANTGELFF